Each of the 23 T cell receptor beta chains below was sequenced from the same sample in a study of blood T cell repertoires in COVID-19. Clones were read by immunoSEQ multiplex PCR, and TCRdb kept only the in-frame ones, dropping some. The sample has about 480,000 clones; 80% to 90% are singletons. Input material: peripheral blood. These receptor sequences come from a man aged 18-30 years with COVID-19, enrolled during active disease.

This chain uses TRBV7-2 with TRBJ2-3; 9 bases match TRBD2. The CDR3 loop spans 15 amino acids. Germline CDR1 reads SGHTA; CDR2 reads FQGNSA. With V trimmed by 6 bases and J by 2 bases, 6 bases remained unmatched. CDR3 coding DNA: TGTGCCAGCAGATGGCTAGCGGGGATCACAGATACGCAGTATTTT. Its translation: CASRWLAGITDTQYF.

The genes are TRBV19 and TRBJ1-2; TRBD1 might be the D (5 bases). V lost 7 bases to trimming and J lost 0 bases, with 18 bases between them. Germline V gene lookup returns CDR1 LNHDA and CDR2 SQIVND (reference sequence). The CDR3 loop spans 16 amino acids. In DNA form, the CDR3 reads TGTGCCAGTACCTATGGCATCGGACAAACTAACTATGGCTACACCTTC. Residues: CASTYGIGQTNYGYTF.

This chain joins TRBV10-1 and TRBJ1-1; D may be TRBD1 (6 bases). In germline, CDR1 is WNHNN, CDR2 SYGVQD (reference sequence). The length of the CDR3 is 13 residues. V lost 2 bases and J lost 7, with 11 bases in between. DNA of the CDR3: TGCGCCAGCAGTGAGCCCGGCAGGGGTGAAGCTTTCTTT. It is translated as CASSEPGRGEAFF.

This sequence joins TRBV24-1 and TRBJ2-2, with D possibly TRBD1 on 6 matching bases. Germline V gene data show CDR1 as KGHDR and CDR2 as SFDVKD. Trimming removed 5 bases from V and 4 bases from J, with 13 bases in between. This CDR3 comprises 15 residues. Here the CDR3 DNA reads TGTGCCACCAGTGGGGGGCAGGTGGGCACCGGGGAGCTGTTTTTT. Translating it yields CATSGGQVGTGELFF.

The rearrangement joins TRBV27 to TRBJ2-1, with 7 bases matching TRBD1. CDR1 is MNHEY and CDR2 is SMNVEV in the germline V gene (reference sequence). The CDR3 spans 14 residues. The ends lost 8 bases at V and 1 base at J; junction bases unmatched: 5. The DNA for the CDR3 is TGTGCCAGCGGAACAGGGGAATCCTACAATGAGCAGTTCTTC. The encoded protein is CASGTGESYNEQFF.

The chain is built from TRBV5-1 and TRBJ2-3; TRBD2 aligns across 14 bases. This CDR3 has 18 residues. CDR1 and CDR2 from the germline V gene are SGHRS and YFSETQ. Losses at the gene ends were 4 bases for V and 2 bases for J; bases not matched to a gene: 9. Here the CDR3 DNA reads TGCGCCAGCAGCGCAACAACGGGACTAGCGGGAGTCACAGATACGCAGTATTTT. Amino acids: CASSATTGLAGVTDTQYF.

This chain uses TRBV4-1 with TRBJ2-7; 7 bases agree with TRBD1. The CDR3 sequence is 15 residues long. Germline V gene sequence: CDR1 MGHRA, CDR2 YSYEKL. With 3 bases clipped from V and 3 bases from J, the junction kept 8 bases outside the gene matches. CDR3 in DNA: TGCGCCAGCAGCCAGGGTCCGGGACAGCACTACGAGCAGTACTTC. It translates to CASSQGPGQHYEQYF.

V is TRBV6-5 and J is TRBJ2-2; TRBD2 agrees at 7 bases. The length of the CDR3 is 16 residues. V lost 0 bases to trimming and J lost 3 bases; unmatched junction nucleotides: 4. The germline V gene encodes CDR1 MNHEY and CDR2 SVGAGI. CDR3 residues: CASSYSASGYTGELFF. The CDR3 DNA is TGTGCCAGCAGTTACTCCGCTAGCGGATACACCGGGGAGCTGTTTTTT.

The rearrangement joins TRBV11-2 to TRBJ2-7; D is possibly TRBD1 (5 bases). CDR1 is SGHAT, CDR2 FQNNGV, per germline. The CDR3 is 13 residues long. V was trimmed by 6 bases and J by 0 bases, leaving 9 bases between them. The CDR3 coding sequence is TGTGCCAGCAGGGGGCCACTCTCCTACGAGCAGTACTTC. It codes for CASRGPLSYEQYF.

The chain employs TRBV10-3 and TRBJ2-1; 11 bases are shared with TRBD1. Germline trimming cut 0 bases from V and 10 bases from J; bases unmatched to any gene: 5. This CDR3 has 15 residues. Germline V gene sequence: CDR1 ENHRY, CDR2 SYGVKD. The CDR3 loop reads CAISESGQGVLEQFF. In DNA form, the CDR3 reads TGTGCCATCAGTGAGTCGGGACAGGGGGTATTGGAGCAGTTCTTC.

This clone appeared a few times. The genes are TRBV11-2 and TRBJ2-3, with TRBD2 identical over 14 bases. Trimming took 5 bases from V and 5 from J; bases not matched to a gene: 6. Germline lookup yields CDR1 SGHAT and CDR2 FQNNGV. This CDR3 comprises 16 residues. CDR3 in DNA: TGTGCCAGCAGCAAGACTAGCGGGGGGGGATTAGATACGCAGTATTTT. This translates into CASSKTSGGGLDTQYF.

With regard to this clone: In the same sample, other DNA sequences code for this CDR3. This rearrangement joins TRBV2 to TRBJ2-7; 8 positions match TRBD1. Losses at the gene ends were 1 base for V and 4 bases for J; bases not matched to a gene: 3. This CDR3 is built from 14 residues. CDR1 and CDR2 (germline): SNHLY, FYNNEI. The CDR3 reads CASSEDRGSYEQYF. The CDR3 nucleotides are TGTGCCAGCAGTGAAGACAGGGGGTCGTACGAGCAGTACTTC. Drawing the rest from reference TRBV2 and TRBJ2-7, the complete variable domain is EPEVTQTPSHQVTQMGQEVILRCVPISNHLYFYWYRQILGQKVEFLVSFYNNEISEKSEIFDDQFSVERPDGSNFTLKIRSTKLEDSAMYFCASSEDRGSYEQYFGPGTRLTVT.

V and J are TRBV4-1 and TRBJ2-7; a possible D gene is TRBD2 (5 bases). Trimming took 1 base from V and 1 from J, leaving 5 bases between them. This CDR3 spans 13 amino acids. Germline V gives CDR1 MGHRA, CDR2 YSYEKL. The CDR3 reads CASSQGTSYEQYF. The CDR3, as DNA: TGCGCCAGCAGCCAAGGGACTTCCTACGAGCAGTACTTC.

This clone has a handful of counts. The genes are TRBV5-6 and TRBJ2-7; D call uncertain. Trimming took 1 base from V and 1 from J, leaving 9 bases between them. The CDR3 loop spans 14 amino acids. Germline V gene data show CDR1 as SGHDT and CDR2 as YYEEEE. CDR3 nucleotides: TGTGCCAGCAGCTTGAGGCCGGAGTCCTACGAGCAGTACTTC. Translated, it gives CASSLRPESYEQYF.

This chain joins TRBV28 and TRBJ2-1, with D possibly matching TRBD1 (5 bases). Germline loops: CDR1 MDHEN, CDR2 SYDVKM. V was clipped by 7 bases and J by 4 bases, with 14 bases between them. The CDR3 sequence is 14 residues long. As DNA, the CDR3 is TGTGCCAGCATACAAGACAGCCAGTACAATGAGCAGTTCTTC. Protein product: CASIQDSQYNEQFF.

The genes are TRBV19 and TRBJ1-2, with a possible D match to TRBD1 (5 bases). Germline values: CDR1 LNHDA, CDR2 SQIVND (reference sequence). The CDR3 contains 14 residues. Trimming stripped 3 bases from V and 4 bases from J, with 12 bases between. DNA of the CDR3: TGTGCCAGTAGTATTGGGAGGGGATTCTATGGCTACACCTTC. This sequence encodes CASSIGRGFYGYTF.

The chain combines TRBV3-1 (or the pseudogene TRBV3-2) with TRBJ1-1; D call uncertain. The V end was cut by 2 bases, the J end by 1 base, with 8 bases between. The CDR3 length is 14 residues. Germline CDR1 LGHDT, CDR2 YNNKEL (reference sequence). CDR3 in amino acids: CASSQPRQNTEAFF. In DNA, the CDR3 is TGTGCCAGCAGCCAACCCAGACAGAACACTGAAGCTTTCTTT.

The chain is built from TRBV5-4 and TRBJ2-1; 11 positions agree with TRBD2. Germline V gene data show CDR1 as SGHNT and CDR2 as YYREEE (reference sequence). V was pared by 3 bases and J by 3 bases, with 2 bases of the junction left unmatched. The CDR3 consists of 15 residues. The CDR3 DNA follows: TGTGCCAGCAGCTCCGGGACTAGCGGCTACAATGAGCAGTTCTTC. This encodes CASSSGTSGYNEQFF.

This chain connects TRBV29-1 to TRBJ1-1, with a possible D match to TRBD1 (6 bases). The CDR3 consists of 17 residues. Trimming cost V 4 bases and J 0 bases, with 21 bases left between them. CDR1 is SQVTM, CDR2 ANQGSEA, per germline. The CDR3 bases are TGCAGCGTTGCCGATCGCAGGGGTGTAGGCCTGAACACTGAAGCTTTCTTT. It yields the protein CSVADRRGVGLNTEAFF.

V gene TRBV27 combines with J gene TRBJ2-1, with TRBD2 identical over 7 bases. Germline-derived CDR1 and CDR2 are MNHEY and SMNVEV (reference sequence). The J segment lost 10 bases and the V segment lost 4 bases, leaving 4 bases of the junction unmatched. This CDR3 has 12 residues. CDR3 sequence: CASSWGGDEQFF. CDR3 DNA: TGTGCCAGCAGTTGGGGGGGGGACGAGCAGTTCTTC.

The chain links TRBV25-1 to TRBJ1-1; TRBD1 is a possible D gene (5 bases). Germline V CDR1 and CDR2: MGHDK, SYGVNS. V lost 0 bases to trimming and J lost 4 bases, with 6 bases between them. The CDR3 totals 13 residues. The CDR3 spells CASSEYDSTEAFF. DNA for the CDR3: TGTGCCAGCAGTGAATACGACAGCACTGAAGCTTTCTTT.

This clone was seen many times. The J gene is TRBJ2-7, the V gene TRBV3-1 (or the pseudogene TRBV3-2); TRBD2 matches at 7 bases. The CDR3 is 15 residues long. Per the germline V gene, CDR1 is LGHDT and CDR2 is YNNKEL (reference sequence). The J segment lost 0 bases and the V segment lost 2 bases, leaving 4 bases of the junction unmatched. The chain's CDR3 is CASSQKRGVSYEQYF. CDR3 DNA sequence: TGTGCCAGCAGCCAAAAGCGGGGAGTCTCCTACGAGCAGTACTTC.

The CDR3: CASSAGQPTYEQYF. The CDR3 DNA reads TGTGCCAGCAGCGCTGGACAGCCAACCTACGAGCAGTACTTC. The rearrangement uses TRBV6-6 and TRBJ2-7; perhaps TRBD1 as D (6 bases). From germline, CDR1 is MNHNY and CDR2 SVGAGI (reference sequence). The CDR3 spans 14 residues. Trimming removed 6 bases at V and 2 bases at J, with 14 bases between.